These 23 T cell receptor beta chains originate from one sample sequenced in a study of metastatic and nonmetastatic thyroid tumors. TCRdb re-called clones via MiXCR from the PCR reads. This sample has 8,500 to 13,000 clones, with 12% found just once. Thyroid surgery took place with no prior treatment in any patient. The sequenced sample consisted of blood. These receptors originate from a female donor with papillary thyroid cancer or a benign thyroid nodule (not recorded which). Some clones in this sample may be carry-over from other donors' samples.

This clone was observed at least ten times. This chain links TRBV4-1 with TRBJ2-4, with D possibly being TRBD1 (6 bases). Per the germline V gene, CDR1 is MGHRA and CDR2 is YSYEKL. The CDR3 is 16 amino acids. Trimming shortened V by 2 bases and J by 6 bases, and 17 bases separated the two germline ends. Here the CDR3 reads CASSQPTGKGRNIQYF. DNA for the CDR3: TGCGCCAGCAGCCAACCCACAGGGAAGGGGAGAAACATTCAGTACTTC.

This clone is medium-sized in the sample. This chain links TRBV19 with TRBJ2-7; TRBD2 matches 11 bases. J lost 2 bases, V lost 5 bases, and 5 bases had no gene match. Germline values: CDR1 LNHDA, CDR2 SQIVND (reference sequence). There are 15 residues in the CDR3. Here the CDR3 reads CASSGTSGPAYEQYF. CDR3 DNA sequence: TGTGCCAGTAGTGGGACTAGCGGCCCAGCCTACGAGCAGTACTTC.

This clone was seen at least ten times. The chain joins TRBV12-3 or TRBV12-4 to TRBJ2-4; D uncertain. V was pared by 5 bases and J by 3 bases, with 11 bases between. The CDR3 sequence is 14 residues long. As DNA, the CDR3 is TGTGCCAGCAGTAACCAGAACTACAAAAACATTCAGTACTTC. Its protein is CASSNQNYKNIQYF.

This clone was detected many times. The gene calls are TRBV11-2 and TRBJ1-1, with D hard to call. Germline V gives CDR1 SGHAT, CDR2 FQNNGV. Trimming left V 1 base short and J 0 bases short, with 3 bases between. This CDR3 spans 13 amino acids. CDR3 sequence reads: CASSLGLNTEAFF. The CDR3 DNA reads TGTGCCAGCAGCTTAGGGTTGAACACTGAAGCTTTCTTT.

The rearrangement links TRBV5-4 to TRBJ1-4, with a possible D match to TRBD1 (5 bases). The germline V gene encodes CDR1 SGHNT and CDR2 YYREEE (reference sequence). V lost 4 bases, J lost 0 bases, and 13 bases lay in between. This CDR3 is 16 amino acids long. As DNA, the CDR3 is TGTGCCAGCAGCCCCGGGGGAAGTACAACTAATGAAAAACTGTTTTTT. Its protein is CASSPGGSTTNEKLFF.

This clone was counted at least ten times. The rearrangement links TRBV11-1 to TRBJ1-2, with D possibly TRBD1 on 5 matching bases. Germline V gene sequence: CDR1 SGHAT, CDR2 FQDESV (reference sequence). This CDR3 comprises 17 residues. Trimming shortened V by 7 bases and J by 2 bases, and 23 bases separated the two germline ends. Here the CDR3 reads CASTFGVREYRNYGYTF. The CDR3, as DNA: TGTGCCAGCACCTTTGGGGTCAGGGAGTACCGAAACTATGGCTACACCTTC.

This clone showed up many times. V and J are TRBV5-5 and TRBJ1-2; D possibly corresponds to TRBD1 (5 bases). Germline V gene sequence: CDR1 SGHKS, CDR2 YYEKEE (reference sequence). There are 16 residues in the CDR3. Trimming pared 0 bases from V and 8 bases from J, leaving 20 bases between. The CDR3 bases are TGTGCCAGCAGCTTGGATTTGGCAGGGTTAACCCTCGGCTACACCTTC. Translated: CASSLDLAGLTLGYTF. The full variable domain, its missing parts supplied by reference TRBV5-5 and TRBJ1-2, is DAGVTQSPTHLIKTRGQQVTLRCSPISGHKSVSWYQQVLGQGPQFIFQYYEKEERGRGNFPDRFSARQFPNYSSELNVNALLLGDSALYLCASSLDLAGLTLGYTFGSGTRLTVV.

The rearrangement links TRBV11-2 to TRBJ2-3; perhaps TRBD1 as D (6 bases). Trimming left V 5 bases short and J 0 bases short, with 12 bases between. CDR1 is SGHAT, CDR2 FQNNGV, per germline. The CDR3 runs 15 residues. The CDR3 loop is CASSPGQPSTDTQYF. The CDR3 DNA sequence: TGTGCCAGCAGCCCCGGACAGCCTAGCACAGATACGCAGTATTTT.

This clone was recorded once. The junction departs from germline at one end; a sequencing error may be responsible. The chain recombines TRBV20-1 with TRBJ2-7; D might be TRBD2 (5 bases). CDR3 length equals 12 residues. Per the germline V gene, CDR1 is DFQATT and CDR2 is SNEGSKA (reference sequence). The CDR3 DNA is TGCAGTGCCAGATTAGCGAGCTACGATCAGTACTTC. Translating gives CSARLASYDQYF.

This chain connects TRBV12-3 or TRBV12-4 to TRBJ1-1; tentative D call: TRBD1 (5 bases). The CDR3 contains 14 residues. Trimming pared 4 bases from V and 3 bases from J, leaving 12 bases between. DNA for the CDR3: TGTGCCAGCAGTTATGGACAACCGTACACTGAAGCTTTCTTT. It specifies CASSYGQPYTEAFF.

This clone is medium-sized. This chain links TRBV2 with TRBJ1-5; the match to TRBD1 covers 7 bases. CDR1 and CDR2 (germline): SNHLY, FYNNEI. The trim removed 4 bases at V and 4 bases at J, leaving 4 bases unmatched. There are 14 residues in the CDR3. CDR3 DNA sequence: TGTGCCAGCAGTGCTCCGACAGGGAATCAGCCCCAGCATTTT. Residues: CASSAPTGNQPQHF.

This clone showed up just a few times. V is TRBV6-1 and J is TRBJ2-1; D is undetermined. This CDR3 is built from 13 residues. Germline V lookup: CDR1 MNHNS, CDR2 SASEGT. The CDR3 region is CVISTDVYNEQFF. The CDR3 region has the DNA TGTGTCATCAGTACGGACGTCTACAATGAGCAGTTCTTC.

By share, this clone counts as medium-sized. The gene calls are TRBV2 and TRBJ2-7; D is perhaps TRBD1 or TRBD2 (5 bases each). The germline V and J ends were trimmed by 4 bases and 5 bases, with 18 bases remaining between them. CDR1 is SNHLY, CDR2 FYNNEI, per germline. The CDR3 is made up of 15 amino acids. The CDR3 loop is CASSGTGTELNEQYF. The CDR3, as DNA: TGTGCCAGCAGTGGTACCGGGACCGAGCTTAACGAGCAGTACTTC.

This chain links TRBV7-3 with TRBJ1-3; D gene uncertain. CDR3 length equals 15 residues. In germline, CDR1 is SGHTA, CDR2 FQGTGA. V lost 5 bases, J lost 9 bases, and 20 bases lay in between. CDR3 in DNA: TGTGCCAGCAGCCCAGGATCGGCCCAAAGTGGCACCATATATTTT. Its protein is CASSPGSAQSGTIYF.

At least ten counts were recorded for this clone. A much larger clonotype is one base distant, so this may be a read error. This CDR3 is CASNLVRGNSPLHF. Here the CDR3 DNA reads TGTGCCAGCAACTTAGTCAGGGGGAATTCACCCCTCCACTTT. The chain carries TRBV7-9 and TRBJ1-6, with TRBD1 matching 7 bases. Germline V gives CDR1 SEHNR, CDR2 FQNEAQ (reference sequence). This CDR3 has 14 amino acids.

Many counts were recorded for this clone. This chain links TRBV28 with TRBJ2-5, with D hard to call. The CDR3 loop spans 12 amino acids. Trimming stripped 3 bases from V and 5 bases from J, with 7 bases between. Germline CDR1 reads MDHEN; CDR2 reads SYDVKM. The CDR3 DNA reads TGTGCCAGCAGTTTGGTCGGGGAGACCCAGTACTTC. Translated, it gives CASSLVGETQYF.

Remarks on this clone: It is likely a read error, because the conserved phenylalanine at the end of the CDR3 is missing. It is unclear where the CDR3 begins or ends on the DNA, so no DNA is shown, and the CDR3 is as TCRdb lists it. The gene calls are TRBV9 and TRBJ1-6; the table assigns TRBD1, which was not confirmed against the DNA. Per the germline V gene, CDR1 is SGDLS and CDR2 is YYNGEE. The CDR3 has 16 amino acids, counting both end residues. The CDR3 sequence: CASSATNGQGNSPLDS.

For this clone: Likely a read error: the CDR3 ends without its conserved phenylalanine or tryptophan. The DNA is left out, because the CDR3 cannot be placed on it with certainty; the CDR3 is given as TCRdb lists it. This CDR3 reads CASSSLRGGR. The genes are TRBV11-2 and TRBJ1-5. The CDR3 numbers 10 amino acids, ends counted. Per germline, CDR1 SGHAT and CDR2 FQNNGV.

This clone was detected a few times. The CDR3 region has the DNA TGCGCCAGCAGCTTGACAGGCCTCTCTGGAAACACCATATATTTT. Translation: CASSLTGLSGNTIYF. The V call is TRBV5-1, the J call TRBJ1-3; tentatively, D is TRBD1 (5 bases). Germline assignment: CDR1 SGHRS and CDR2 YFSETQ. This CDR3 region has 15 residues. V was trimmed by 1 base and J by 0 bases, leaving 8 bases between them.

This clone was recorded at least ten times. Just one base apart from a much larger clone, this may be a read error. Other DNA sequences in the same sample also yield this CDR3. The chain uses TRBV29-1 and TRBJ2-5; weak D call: TRBD1 (6 bases). This CDR3 region has 13 residues. Trimming cost V 3 bases and J 5 bases, with 13 bases left between them. From germline, CDR1 is SQVTM and CDR2 ANQGSEA. The CDR3 nucleotides are TGCAGCGTTGAGGACACAGGGTGGGAGACCCAGTACTTC. Amino acids: CSVEDTGWETQYF.

This clone has at least ten counts. The chain carries TRBV5-5 and TRBJ1-4, with a tentative D call TRBD1 (5 bases). The CDR3 length is 15 residues. The V gene lost 4 bases and the J gene lost 7 bases, with 17 bases spanning the gap. Germline CDR1 and CDR2: SGHKS and YYEKEE (reference sequence). The CDR3 spells CASSASGGSSEKLFF. The CDR3 nucleotides are TGTGCCAGCAGCGCATCGGGGGGAAGTAGTGAAAAACTGTTTTTT.

The sample holds many counts of this clone. The chain joins TRBV5-5 to TRBJ1-5, with D unresolved. Germline CDR1 reads SGHKS; CDR2 reads YYEKEE (reference sequence). V lost 4 bases to trimming and J lost 3 bases, with 8 bases between them. The length of the CDR3 is 13 residues. The CDR3 loop reads CASSLGDNQPQHF. The DNA of the CDR3 is TGTGCCAGCAGCCTCGGGGACAATCAGCCCCAGCATTTT.

This clone was observed at least ten times. The V and J genes are TRBV19 and TRBJ2-1; the match to TRBD2 covers 8 bases. Germline V gene sequence: CDR1 LNHDA, CDR2 SQIVND (reference sequence). V gave up 5 bases and J gave up 5 bases; unmatched junction bases: 14. The CDR3 spans 17 residues. The CDR3 DNA reads as TGTGCCAGTAGTGCCCGGGGAGCGGGGGCGGTAGACAATGAGCAGTTCTTC. It yields the protein CASSARGAGAVDNEQFF.